This T cell receptor (beta chain) was identified during a study of CD8+CD57+ T cells in acquired aplastic anemia (dated by TCRdb to the late 2010s). Some background on the complete study: On average, sorted CD4+ and CD8+ cells yielded roughly 3.4 ug of extracted DNA, with a range of about 0.19 to 30 ug. A CD8+CD57+ expansion meant a frequency higher than the mean frequency seen in healthy subjects.

Flow cytometry had shown CD8+CD57+ cell expansion in the patients selected for sequencing. All patients had severe acquired aplastic anemia diagnosed by International Study of Aplastic Anemia and Agranulocytosis and Camitta criteria. No patient had received any therapy when blood was sampled. In this study, sorted CD4+ and CD8+ T cells from the blood of healthy subjects and of severe aplastic anemia patients had their TCR repertoires deep-sequenced. Patients were enrolled under clinicaltrials.gov protocols 00001620, 01623167, 00001397, 00071045, 00081523 and 00961064 in the USA. Ficoll-Paque density gradient centrifugation was used to isolate peripheral blood mononuclear cells. Before DNA extraction, CD4+ and CD8+ T cells were sorted with FACS or magnetic beads. Study-wide conclusions, independent of this receptor: Between patients and healthy controls, no significant difference in CD8+ Simpson's diversity was found (P=0.060). Fewer than 35 CD8+ CDR3 sequences were found to be shared between patients and controls, but these sequences appeared to be highly expressed in patients and within the immunodominant clones of the patients.

TCR beta VDJ combination and CDR3 sequence profiling used genomic DNA as the template. TCR repertoire sequencing was run on an Illumina HiSeq 2000. Per the original workflow: Repertoires were assessed using TRBV/TRBJ rearrangement plots, CDR3 size and DJ length profiles, and Simpson's diversity index. The immunodominant clone was defined as the most abundant DNA sequence in deep sequencing data. CDR3 amino acid sequences were checked for sharing across subjects and were also compared against the VDJdb database and published repertoires. Through fastp at Q25 and MiXCR, TCRdb rebuilt clones from the public reads, retaining in-frame beta chains. One record per CDR3 amino acid sequence lists the most common genes and DNA. TCRdb, rather than the study authors, made the V and J calls. Across this sample there are tens of thousands of distinct CDR3 sequences, with 70% seen only once. Roughly 80% of the sample lies in the top ten.

Including cysteine and phenylalanine, the CDR3 has 14 amino acids. The kept DNA is CDR3 alone, 42 bases in frame from the first base. The junction carries 13 bases between V and J, which are trimmed by 4 bases and 6 bases respectively. Reading the germline V gene gives CDR1 MNHEY and CDR2 SVGAGI. Details on this clonotype: The antigen this receptor binds is unknown. No base-level quality is on record; no much larger clone is a single base apart.

Sequencing input: sorted CD4+, CD8+, or CD8+CD57+ T cells (not recorded which) from PBMCs. The sequence is built from TRBV6-5 and TRBJ1-5; matching of 5 bases hints at TRBD1 as the D gene. The sequence was collected from a human donor with aplastic anemia. The CDR3 region: CASSSTELVQPQHF. Read as DNA, the sequence is TGTGCCAGCAGTTCGACAGAATTGGTTCAGCCCCAGCATTTT.